The TCR beta chain under discussion was sequenced for a study of T cell changes during pregnancy in multiple sclerosis (dated 2019 in TCRdb). Regarding the research as a whole: In women with multiple sclerosis, the researchers looked at how the T cell repertoire shifted as pregnancy progressed.

Germline trimming amounts to 2 bases on V and 3 bases on J, with 7 as the count of junction bases outside the gene matches. The germline V gene supplies CDR1 SGHDT and CDR2 YYEEEE. The CDR3 has 16 amino acids, counting the end cysteine and phenylalanine. Only the CDR3 DNA stays, 48 bases, in frame from base 1. Receptor libraries were prepared by the immunoSEQ multiplex PCR assay. TCRdb limited this immuneACCESS table to in-frame rearrangements with V and J called. A share of clones is missing; checked studies link under half to unresolved V genes, and the rest is unexplained. The sample contains tens of thousands of clones, about 90% of them found a single time. The top ten clonotypes cover roughly 1.2% of the sample. A word on this clone: Its antigen remains undetermined. Base qualities were left out, and no much larger clone turns up one base away.

This clonotype was sampled from a female donor in good health, enrolled as a control in a pregnancy study. Recombination connected TRBV5-6 to TRBJ1-3; 8 junctional bases match TRBD1. The material sequenced was peripheral blood, taken after pregnancy. The CDR3 region reads CASSFYPGGFGNTIYF. The nucleotide sequence reads as follows: TGTGCCAGCAGCTTTTATCCAGGGGGCTTTGGAAACACCATATATTTT.